Listed below are T cell receptor beta chains from one sample, sequenced in a study of blood T cell repertoires in COVID-19. Some clones are missing from TCRdb's copy, which holds only in-frame ones; the method was immunoSEQ multiplex PCR. The sample includes almost 80,000 clones, around 90% of them seen just once. Sequencing used peripheral blood. These receptors were taken from an elderly woman with acute or convalescent COVID-19. The CDR3 runs from the conserved cysteine through the conserved F or W. A D gene is named only where the DNA matches it firmly. Only part of the rows carry a size: once, few, many, or a class if the clone is expanded.

>NA|NA|TRBJ2-5|TRBV28
TGTGCCAGCAGTGCCCCGAGGTCGGGTGTCGGGACCCAGTACTTC
CASSAPRSGVGTQYF
>NA|few|TRBJ1-2|TRBV6-5
TGTGCCAGCCCCGGGGAGTATGGCTACACCTTC
CASPGEYGYTF
>NA|NA|TRBJ1-1|TRBV28
TGTGCCAGCAGTTTATACGGAGGGGCCGACACTGAAGCTTTCTTT
CASSLYGGADTEAFF
>NA|once|TRBJ2-7|TRBV5-1
TGCGCCAGCAGCTTGGGAGGGAGCTCGTCCTACGAGCAGTACTTC
CASSLGGSSSYEQYF
>NA|NA|TRBJ1-2|TRBV6-5
TGTGCCAGCAGGACGACAGGTAGATTAAGCTACACCTTC
CASRTTGRLSYTF
>NA|NA|TRBJ1-1|TRBV6-6
TGTGCCAGCAGTACTACAGGGAACATGAACACTGAAGCTTTCTTT
CASSTTGNMNTEAFF
>NA|NA|TRBJ1-2|TRBV28
TGTGCCAGCAGCGGACAGAACTATGGCTACACCTTC
CASSGQNYGYTF
>TRBD1|NA|TRBJ1-5|TRBV27
TGTGCCAGCAGTTTCTCGACAGGGGATAATCAGCCCCAGCATTTT
CASSFSTGDNQPQHF
>NA|NA|TRBJ1-5|TRBV4-3
TGCGCCAGCAGCCAAGACGGGGGGCCCCAGCATTTT
CASSQDGGPQHF
>NA|NA|TRBJ2-7|TRBV3-1/TRBV3-2
TGTGCCAGCAGCCAAAAACGAACTACCGAACCATACTTC
CASSQKRTTEPYF
>NA|once|TRBJ1-2|TRBV12-5
TGTGCTAGTGGTTTGTCCTCTACAGGGAATGGCTACACCTTC
CASGLSSTGNGYTF
>NA|few|TRBJ1-1|TRBV4-2
TGTGCCAGCAGCCAAGATGGTATGGGCGACACTGAAGCTTTCTTT
CASSQDGMGDTEAFF
>TRBD1|once|TRBJ2-2|TRBV6-5
TGTGCCACCCGACAGGGAATTAACACCGGGGAGCTGTTTTTT
CATRQGINTGELFF
>NA|NA|TRBJ2-2|TRBV5-1
TGCGCCAGCAGCTTTAACTCTGGGGAGCTGTTTTTT
CASSFNSGELFF
>TRBD1|once|TRBJ2-5|TRBV11-2
TGTGCCAGCAGCCCACAGGGGGCAGGAGAGACCCAGTACTTC
CASSPQGAGETQYF
>NA|NA|TRBJ2-1|TRBV5-6
TGTGCCAGCAGGGCCCGAGGACAGAGGTCCTACAATGAGCAGTTCTTC
CASRARGQRSYNEQFF
>NA|NA|TRBJ1-2|TRBV19
TGTGCCAGTAGTATGAGTCAGGGGCCCCGGTATGGCTACACCTTC
CASSMSQGPRYGYTF
>NA|NA|TRBJ1-1|TRBV7-9
TGTGCCAGCAGCTTAAGTGGTGAGGGAGGGACTGAAGCTTTCTTT
CASSLSGEGGTEAFF